The 29 T cell receptor beta chains below were found in one sample sequenced in a study of T cell repertoires in aging, cancer and after chemotherapy. Peripheral blood genomic DNA, not sorted cells or RNA, was the template. Multiplex touch-down PCR with TRB-A/B primers amplified rearranged V-D-J TRB sequences. MiXCR, applied by TCRdb to the multiplex PCR reads, yields one record per CDR3 protein. The table lists 15,000 to 20,000 distinct CDR3 sequences, roughly 37% of them singletons. The sample consisted of blood. The receptors originated from a human donor with a solid tumor.

The chain carries TRBV6-6 and TRBJ1-4; D remains ambiguous. With 6 bases removed from V and 8 bases from J, the gap between germline ends came to 13 bases. This CDR3 is built from 13 residues. Germline CDR1 is MNHNY and CDR2 is SVGAGI (reference sequence). In DNA, the CDR3 is TGTGCCAGCAGGCCCGGGGAGGAGGAAAAACTGTTTTTT. As protein: CASRPGEEEKLFF.

The rearrangement links TRBV6-6 to TRBJ2-1, with D hard to call. The length of the CDR3 is 12 residues. Trimming shortened V by 6 bases and J by 5 bases, and 8 bases separated the two germline ends. The germline gives CDR1 MNHNY, CDR2 SVGAGI (reference sequence). The DNA of the CDR3 is TGTGCCAGCAGAGACGGAGACAATGAGCAGTTCTTC. Protein product: CASRDGDNEQFF.

The chain links TRBV29-1 to TRBJ1-2; no firm D call. V lost 7 bases and J lost 1, with 10 bases in between. The CDR3 is 12 amino acids. Per germline, CDR1 SQVTM and CDR2 ANQGSEA. This CDR3 reads CSAAANNYGYTF. The CDR3 nucleotides are TGCAGCGCTGCAGCTAATAACTATGGCTACACCTTC.

As to this clonotype: Relative to the germline gene, one junction end is altered; a read error may explain this. CDR3 region: CASREEKKGERFF. CDR3 sequence (DNA): TGTGCCAGCAGGGAAGAGAAAAAAGGGGAGCGGTTTTTT. The V gene is TRBV6-1, the J gene TRBJ2-2; D possibly uses TRBD1 or TRBD2 (5 bases each). From germline, CDR1 is MNHNS and CDR2 SASEGT. The CDR3 covers 13 residues.

The genes are TRBV11-2 and TRBJ1-1; D gene unclear. Germline V lookup: CDR1 SGHAT, CDR2 FQNNGV. Trimming removed 4 bases from V and 8 bases from J, with 11 bases in between. This CDR3 comprises 12 residues. The CDR3: CASSSLTREAFF. In DNA form, the CDR3 reads TGTGCCAGCAGCTCCTTGACACGGGAAGCTTTCTTT.

The gene calls are TRBV27 and TRBJ1-6; 8 bases fit TRBD1. Trimming removed 4 bases from V and 6 bases from J; junction bases left unmatched: 2. Germline V gene lookup returns CDR1 MNHEY and CDR2 SMNVEV (reference sequence). The CDR3 is made up of 14 amino acids. The CDR3 DNA sequence: TGTGCCAGCAGTTGGACAGGGACTAATTCACCCCTCCACTTT. Its protein product is CASSWTGTNSPLHF.

The V call is TRBV13, the J call TRBJ2-1, with D uncertain. V lost 1 base, J lost 12 bases, and 10 bases lay in between. The V gene's germline CDR1 is PRHDT and CDR2 FYEKMQ (reference sequence). The CDR3 is 12 amino acids. CDR3 in DNA: TGTGCCAGCAGCTTAGACTCCCGAGCGCAGTTCTTC. Residues: CASSLDSRAQFF.

This clonotype has just a few counts. The J gene is TRBJ1-3, the V gene TRBV19; 9 bases map to TRBD1. Trimming removed 5 bases from V and 2 bases from J; junction bases left unmatched: 7. This CDR3 has 16 residues. CDR1 LNHDA and CDR2 SQIVND come from the germline V gene (reference sequence). CDR3 sequence (DNA): TGTGCCAGTAGTCGTTCCGGGACAGGGACTGGAAACACCATATATTTT. Amino acids: CASSRSGTGTGNTIYF.

This clonotype appeared a few times. The J gene is TRBJ1-2, the V gene TRBV5-1, with D unclear. This CDR3 contains 13 residues. Trimming stripped 0 bases from V and 2 bases from J, with 5 bases between. Germline V gene data show CDR1 as SGHRS and CDR2 as YFSETQ. CDR3 nucleotides: TGCGCCAGCAGCTTGGACAGAAACTATGGCTACACCTTC. Encoded protein: CASSLDRNYGYTF.

As for this clonotype: A much bigger clone sits one base away, suggesting this may be a read error. The V call is TRBV30, the J call TRBJ2-2; unclear D gene. The CDR3 sequence is 14 residues long. Per the germline V gene, CDR1 is GTSNPN and CDR2 is SVGIG (reference sequence). Trimming cost V 4 bases and J 4 bases, with 13 bases left between them. CDR3 amino acids: CAWIARHFTGELFF. The CDR3 nucleotides are TGTGCCTGGATTGCCCGACACTTCACCGGGGAGCTGTTTTTT.

This clonotype was seen only a few times. The chain is built from TRBV27 and TRBJ2-1; the D gene is possibly TRBD2 (6 bases). CDR3 length: 15 amino acids. Trimming took off 4 bases at V and 0 bases at J, with 10 bases between the two ends. CDR1 is MNHEY, CDR2 SMNVEV, per germline (reference sequence). The CDR3 DNA is TGTGCCAGCAGTTCCGCCGGGGGCTCCTACAATGAGCAGTTCTTC. Encoded protein: CASSSAGGSYNEQFF.

V is TRBV28 and J is TRBJ2-1; D unresolved. The V end lost 2 bases, the J end lost 7 bases, and 9 bases lay between the germline ends. Germline values: CDR1 MDHEN, CDR2 SYDVKM. CDR3 size: 13 residues. DNA of the CDR3: TGTGCCAGCAGTTTACCCCAGGCGAATGAGCAGTTCTTC. Translated, it gives CASSLPQANEQFF.

This sequence joins TRBV15 and TRBJ2-5; D call uncertain. V shed 4 bases and J shed 4 bases, with 7 bases lying between them. Per the germline V gene, CDR1 is LNHNV and CDR2 is YYDKDF (reference sequence). The CDR3 contains 12 residues. The CDR3 spells CATSKALETQYF. The CDR3 coding sequence is TGTGCCACCAGCAAGGCCTTAGAGACCCAGTACTTC.

The rearrangement joins TRBV6-5 to TRBJ2-1; D perhaps matches TRBD1 (5 bases). With 2 bases removed from V and 6 bases from J, the gap between germline ends came to 8 bases. This CDR3 region has 13 residues. Germline V gene sequence: CDR1 MNHEY, CDR2 SVGAGI. CDR3 residues: CASSYGQGNEQFF. CDR3 in DNA: TGTGCCAGCAGTTACGGGCAGGGCAATGAGCAGTTCTTC.

CDR3 in amino acids: CASSFGAGSYGYTF. The CDR3 nucleotides are TGTGCCAGCAGCTTTGGGGCGGGGAGCTATGGCTACACCTTC. The gene calls are TRBV5-6 and TRBJ1-2, with a weak D call TRBD1 (5 bases). Germline CDR1 and CDR2: SGHDT and YYEEEE. Trimming took off 2 bases at V and 4 bases at J, with 12 bases between the two ends. The CDR3 consists of 14 residues.

This clonotype is judged medium-sized. The chain recombines TRBV19 with TRBJ2-2; 9 nucleotides align to TRBD2. The V segment lost 2 bases and the J segment 4 bases; nucleotides outside the gene matches: 8. This CDR3 comprises 17 residues. Germline CDR1 is LNHDA and CDR2 is SQIVND (reference sequence). In nucleotides, the CDR3 is TGTGCCAGTAGTATAAGGCGGGGGGGGTGGAGCACCGGGGAGCTGTTTTTT. Translated, it gives CASSIRRGGWSTGELFF.

This clonotype is medium-sized within its sample. The chain couples TRBV29-1 to TRBJ2-1; 9 positions match TRBD1. The V gene end was trimmed by 5 bases and the J gene end by 1 base; junction bases not matched to a gene: 3. The CDR3 is 14 residues long. Germline-derived CDR1 and CDR2 are SQVTM and ANQGSEA. This CDR3 reads CSVRGTGSYNEQFF. In DNA form, the CDR3 reads TGCAGCGTTCGGGGGACAGGGTCCTACAATGAGCAGTTCTTC.

The chain uses TRBV19 and TRBJ2-4; 8 bases align to TRBD2. Per germline, CDR1 LNHDA and CDR2 SQIVND (reference sequence). The CDR3 extends over 17 amino acids. Losses at the gene ends were 5 bases for V and 0 bases for J; bases not matched to a gene: 9. The CDR3 nucleotides read TGTGCCAGTAGTCTCCACGGGGGGGGCCCAGCCAAAAACATTCAGTACTTC. Translation gives CASSLHGGGPAKNIQYF.

This clonotype came up a few times. V usage is TRBV12-3 or TRBV12-4 and J usage is TRBJ1-4; a weak D match, TRBD1 (6 bases). Trimming shortened V by 1 base and J by 8 bases, and 17 bases separated the two germline ends. The CDR3 consists of 16 residues. In nucleotides, the CDR3 is TGTGCCAGCAGTTTAGACTCAGGGGCGCGAGAGGAAAAACTGTTTTTT. Amino acids: CASSLDSGAREEKLFF.

This clonotype was picked up a small number of times. The chain employs TRBV15 and TRBJ2-5, with D unclear. Trimming stripped 0 bases from V and 4 bases from J, with 0 bases between. The germline V gene encodes CDR1 LNHNV and CDR2 YYDKDF (reference sequence). This CDR3 region has 11 residues. The CDR3 DNA is TGTGCCACCAGCAGAGAAGAGACCCAGTACTTC. Residues: CATSREETQYF.

The chain recombines TRBV6-1 with TRBJ1-4; D remains ambiguous. V dropped 1 base and J dropped 8 bases, with 14 bases sitting between them. From germline, CDR1 is MNHNS and CDR2 SASEGT. The CDR3 consists of 15 residues. CDR3 protein: CASSEGAGSKEKLFF. The CDR3 DNA is TGTGCCAGCAGTGAAGGGGCAGGCTCGAAGGAAAAACTGTTTTTT.

The gene calls are TRBV5-1 and TRBJ2-3, with D perhaps being TRBD1 or TRBD2 (5 bases each). Germline V CDR1 and CDR2: SGHRS, YFSETQ. This CDR3 comprises 18 residues. Trimming pared 2 bases from V and 0 bases from J, leaving 19 bases between. This CDR3 reads CASSLGTYTVSSTDTQYF. The CDR3 coding sequence is TGCGCCAGCAGCTTAGGGACGTACACCGTTTCTAGCACAGATACGCAGTATTTT.

The chain joins TRBV5-4 to TRBJ1-1; no clear D. From germline, CDR1 is SGHNT and CDR2 YYREEE (reference sequence). The CDR3 runs to 13 residues. The ends were cut back, 0 bases at V and 4 bases at J, with 7 bases in the middle. In nucleotides, the CDR3 is TGTGCCAGCAGCTTGGGGGCACCCACTGAAGCTTTCTTT. Its protein product is CASSLGAPTEAFF.

The chain combines TRBV13 with TRBJ2-3; TRBD2 aligns across 7 bases. The CDR3 spans 15 residues. V dropped 2 bases and J dropped 0; count of bases not matched to a gene: 2. Germline lookup yields CDR1 PRHDT and CDR2 FYEKMQ (reference sequence). The CDR3, as DNA: TGTGCCAGCAGCTTACTAGCGGATAGCACAGATACGCAGTATTTT. Its translation is CASSLLADSTDTQYF.

CDR3 bases: TGTGCCAGCAGCTTGGGACCGATGCAAGAGACCCAGTACTTC. This sequence encodes CASSLGPMQETQYF. The rearrangement links TRBV6-1 to TRBJ2-5; possibly TRBD1 or TRBD2 for D (5 bases each). Germline V CDR1 and CDR2: MNHNS, SASEGT. The CDR3 runs 14 residues. V was clipped by 6 bases and J by 2 bases, with 13 bases between them.

This clonotype was counted between two and nine times. The genes are TRBV18 and TRBJ1-2; 9 nucleotides line up with TRBD1. The germline V gene has CDR1 KGHSH and CDR2 LQKENI. After removal of 4 bases from V and 6 bases from J, the junction contained 6 bases not matched to a gene. The CDR3 is 14 amino acids. This CDR3 reads CASSREQGADGYTF. The CDR3 DNA reads TGTGCCAGCTCACGAGAACAGGGGGCTGATGGCTACACCTTC.

V gene TRBV5-1 combines with J gene TRBJ2-2; TRBD1 agrees at 9 bases. CDR3 length: 15 amino acids. The germline CDR1 and CDR2 sequences are SGHRS and YFSETQ. V shed 5 bases and J 2 bases; nucleotides not matched to a gene: 4. The CDR3 nucleotides are TGCGCCAGCAGACCGGGACAGGGAAACACCGGGGAGCTGTTTTTT. Translation gives CASRPGQGNTGELFF.

This clonotype turned up a few times. The V and J genes are TRBV7-3 and TRBJ2-2; 7 bases match TRBD1. Germline V gene lookup returns CDR1 SGHTA and CDR2 FQGTGA. Trimming took 4 bases from V and 4 from J; bases not matched to a gene: 3. The CDR3 runs to 14 residues. CDR3 region: CASSSGQSTGELFF. In nucleotides, the CDR3 is TGTGCCAGCAGCTCGGGACAGAGCACCGGGGAGCTGTTTTTT. Using reference TRBV7-3 and TRBJ2-2 for the parts outside the CDR3, the full variable domain is GAGVSQTPSNKVTEKGKYVELRCDPISGHTALYWYRQSLGQGPEFLIYFQGTGAADDSGLPNDRFFAVRPEGSVSTLKIQRTERGDSAVYLCASSSGQSTGELFFGEGSRLTVL.

This clonotype showed up just a few times. The chain uses TRBV6-4 and TRBJ1-6; 9 nucleotides line up with TRBD1. This CDR3 comprises 15 residues. Germline V lookup: CDR1 MRHNA, CDR2 SNTAGT. V shed 6 bases, J shed 10 bases, and the junction held 10 bases outside the gene matches. This CDR3 is CASREQQGAGSPLHF. The CDR3 nucleotides are TGTGCCAGCAGGGAGCAACAGGGGGCTGGATCACCCCTCCACTTT.